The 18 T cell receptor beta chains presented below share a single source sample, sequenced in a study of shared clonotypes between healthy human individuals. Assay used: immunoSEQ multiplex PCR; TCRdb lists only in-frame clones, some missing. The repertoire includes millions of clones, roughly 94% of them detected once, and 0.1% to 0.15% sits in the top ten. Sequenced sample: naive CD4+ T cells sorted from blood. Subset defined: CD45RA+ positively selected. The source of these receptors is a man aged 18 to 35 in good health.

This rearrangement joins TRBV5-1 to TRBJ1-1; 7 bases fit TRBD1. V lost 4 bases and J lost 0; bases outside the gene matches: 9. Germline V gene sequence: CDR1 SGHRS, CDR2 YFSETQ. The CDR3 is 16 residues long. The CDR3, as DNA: TGCGCCAGCAGCGCGGGACAGAGCTTGATGAACACTGAAGCTTTCTTT. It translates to CASSAGQSLMNTEAFF.

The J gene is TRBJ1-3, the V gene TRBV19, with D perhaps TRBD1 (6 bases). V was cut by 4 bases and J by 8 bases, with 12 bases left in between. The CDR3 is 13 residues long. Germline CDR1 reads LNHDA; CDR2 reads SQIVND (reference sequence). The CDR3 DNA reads TGTGCCAGTAGTACTCGACAGGCGGACACCATATATTTT. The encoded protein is CASSTRQADTIYF.

DNA of the CDR3: TGCGCCAGCACCCAAAAGCGTGCGGATACCTCTCTATGGGGCTACACCTTC. This encodes CASTQKRADTSLWGYTF. V gene TRBV10-1 combines with J gene TRBJ1-2; D call uncertain. Germline V gene sequence: CDR1 WNHNN, CDR2 SYGVQD (reference sequence). The CDR3 covers 17 residues. Trimming took 7 bases from V and 8 from J, leaving 29 bases between them.

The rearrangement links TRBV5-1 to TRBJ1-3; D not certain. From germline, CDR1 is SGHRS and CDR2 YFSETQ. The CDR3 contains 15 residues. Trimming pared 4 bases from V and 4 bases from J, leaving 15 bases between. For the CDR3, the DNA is TGCGCCAGCAGCCTGGATCGGGGTGGAGGAAACACCATATATTTT. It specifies CASSLDRGGGNTIYF.

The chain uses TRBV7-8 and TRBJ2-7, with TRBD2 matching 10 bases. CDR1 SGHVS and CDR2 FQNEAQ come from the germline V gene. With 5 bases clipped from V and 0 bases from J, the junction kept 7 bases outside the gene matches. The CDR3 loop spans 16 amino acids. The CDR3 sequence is CASSPLAGVTSYEQYF. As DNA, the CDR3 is TGTGCCAGCAGCCCCCTAGCGGGAGTGACCTCCTACGAGCAGTACTTC. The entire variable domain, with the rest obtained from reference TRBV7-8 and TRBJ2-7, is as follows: GAGVSQSPRYKVAKRGQDVALRCDPISGHVSLFWYQQALGQGPEFLTYFQNEAQLDKSGLPSDRFFAERPEGSVSTLKIQRTQQEDSAVYLCASSPLAGVTSYEQYFGPGTRLTVT.

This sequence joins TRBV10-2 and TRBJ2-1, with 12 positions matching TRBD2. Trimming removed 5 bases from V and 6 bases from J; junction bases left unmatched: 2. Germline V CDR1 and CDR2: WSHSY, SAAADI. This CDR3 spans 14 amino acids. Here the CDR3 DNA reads TGCGCCAGCAGTACGGGACTAGCGGGCAATGAGCAGTTCTTC. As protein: CASSTGLAGNEQFF.

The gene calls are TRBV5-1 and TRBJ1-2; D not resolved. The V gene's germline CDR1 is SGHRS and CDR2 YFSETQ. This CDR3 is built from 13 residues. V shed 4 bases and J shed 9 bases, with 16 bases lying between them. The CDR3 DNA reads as TGCGCCAGCAGCGCCCGTGGCCTCGACAGCTACACCTTC. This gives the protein CASSARGLDSYTF.

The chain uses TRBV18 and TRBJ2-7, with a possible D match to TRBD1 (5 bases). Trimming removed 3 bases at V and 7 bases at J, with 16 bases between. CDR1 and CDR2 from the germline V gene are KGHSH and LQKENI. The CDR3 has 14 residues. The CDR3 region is CASSPLRVSWEQYF. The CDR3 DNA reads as TGTGCCAGCTCACCTCTCAGGGTATCGTGGGAGCAGTACTTC.

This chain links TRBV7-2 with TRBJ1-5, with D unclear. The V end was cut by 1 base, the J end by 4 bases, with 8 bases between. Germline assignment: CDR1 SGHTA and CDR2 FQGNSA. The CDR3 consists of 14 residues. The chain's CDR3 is CASSLVGQNQPQHF. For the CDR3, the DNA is TGTGCCAGCAGCTTAGTAGGGCAGAATCAGCCCCAGCATTTT.

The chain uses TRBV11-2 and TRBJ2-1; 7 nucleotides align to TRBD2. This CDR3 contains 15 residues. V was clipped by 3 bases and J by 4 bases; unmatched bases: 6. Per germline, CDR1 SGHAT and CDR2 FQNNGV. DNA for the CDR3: TGTGCCAGCAGCTTTGGACTAGGAGGGTACAATGAGCAGTTCTTC. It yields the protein CASSFGLGGYNEQFF.

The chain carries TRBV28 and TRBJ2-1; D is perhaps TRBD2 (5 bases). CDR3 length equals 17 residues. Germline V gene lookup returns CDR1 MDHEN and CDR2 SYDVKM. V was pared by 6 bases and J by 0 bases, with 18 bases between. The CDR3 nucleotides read TGTGCCAGCAGCCTTCAGATAAAGGCGGGCTCCTACAATGAGCAGTTCTTC. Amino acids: CASSLQIKAGSYNEQFF.

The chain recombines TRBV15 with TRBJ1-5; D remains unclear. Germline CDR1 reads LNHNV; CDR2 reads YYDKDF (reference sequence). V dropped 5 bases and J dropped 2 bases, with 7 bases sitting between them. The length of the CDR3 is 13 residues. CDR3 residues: CATSEGGNQPQHF. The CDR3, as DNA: TGTGCCACCAGCGAAGGAGGCAATCAGCCCCAGCATTTT.

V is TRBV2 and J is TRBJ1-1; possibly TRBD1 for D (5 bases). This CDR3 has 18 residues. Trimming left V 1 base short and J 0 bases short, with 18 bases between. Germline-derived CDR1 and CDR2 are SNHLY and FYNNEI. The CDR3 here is CASSEGFVFEGMNTEAFF. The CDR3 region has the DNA TGTGCCAGCAGTGAAGGTTTTGTTTTTGAGGGGATGAACACTGAAGCTTTCTTT.

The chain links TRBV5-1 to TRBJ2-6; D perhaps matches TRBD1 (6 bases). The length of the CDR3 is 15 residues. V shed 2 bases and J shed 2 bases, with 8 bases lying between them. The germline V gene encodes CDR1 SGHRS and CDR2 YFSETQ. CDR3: CASSFRTAGANVLTF. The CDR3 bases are TGCGCCAGCAGCTTTCGGACAGCTGGGGCCAACGTCCTGACTTTC.

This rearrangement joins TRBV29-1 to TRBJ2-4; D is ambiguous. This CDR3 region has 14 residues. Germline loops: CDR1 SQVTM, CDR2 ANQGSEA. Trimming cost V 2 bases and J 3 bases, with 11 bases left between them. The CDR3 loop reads CSVESGLGKNIQYF. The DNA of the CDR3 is TGCAGCGTTGAATCCGGGTTAGGCAAAAACATTCAGTACTTC. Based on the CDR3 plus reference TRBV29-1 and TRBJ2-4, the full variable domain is SAVISQKPSRDICQRGTSLTIQCQVDSQVTMMFWYRQQPGQSLTLIATANQGSEATYESGFVIDKFPISRPNLTFSTLTVSNMSPEDSSIYLCSVESGLGKNIQYFGAGTRLSVL.

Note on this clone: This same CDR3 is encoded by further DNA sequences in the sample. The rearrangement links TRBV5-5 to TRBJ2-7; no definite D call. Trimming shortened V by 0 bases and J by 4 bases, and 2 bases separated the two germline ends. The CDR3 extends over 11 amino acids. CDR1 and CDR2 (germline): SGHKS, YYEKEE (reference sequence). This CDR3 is CASSLGYEQYF. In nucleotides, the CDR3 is TGTGCCAGCAGCTTGGGTTACGAGCAGTACTTC.

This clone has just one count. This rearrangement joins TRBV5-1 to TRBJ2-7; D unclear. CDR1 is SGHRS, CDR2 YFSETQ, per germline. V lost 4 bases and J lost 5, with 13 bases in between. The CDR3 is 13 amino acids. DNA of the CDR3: TGCGCCAGCAGCCCTGGACCGCTCCACGAGCAGTACTTC. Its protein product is CASSPGPLHEQYF.

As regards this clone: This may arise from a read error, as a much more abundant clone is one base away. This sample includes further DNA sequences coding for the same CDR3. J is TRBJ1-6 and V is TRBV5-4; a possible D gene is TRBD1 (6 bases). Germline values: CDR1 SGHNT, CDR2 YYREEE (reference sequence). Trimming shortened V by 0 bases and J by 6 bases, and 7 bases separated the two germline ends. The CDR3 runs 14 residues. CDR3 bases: TGTGCCAGCAGCTTGGAACAGGGTAATTCACCCCTCCACTTT. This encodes CASSLEQGNSPLHF.